Detailed here is one T cell receptor beta chain. A read error may explain this, as a much larger clone is one base away. This specimen comes from a study of tumor and adjacent non-tumor tissue in lung cancer. Across the study: Stage I to III disease affected 9 to 10 men and roughly 5 women aged about 30 to 85. On average, productive TCRbeta reads reached a few million per sample.

There are 13 residues in the CDR3. Germline CDR1 reads DFQATT; CDR2 reads SNEGSKA (reference sequence). The template was RNA from unsorted bulk tissue. Between August and November 2014, newly diagnosed, chemotherapy-naive lung cancer patients underwent thoracic surgery in China. A modified ARM-PCR protocol with three rounds of nested PCR amplified TCRbeta. MiXCR, applied by TCRdb to the multiplex PCR reads, yields one record per CDR3 protein. This sample has about 120,000 distinct CDR3 sequences, with under 90% found just once. The source is a man between 70 and 80 years old with non-small cell lung cancer. Input material: lung tumor tissue. The chain carries TRBV20-1 and TRBJ1-5; no reliable D call. CDR3 protein: CNAEAVSNQPQHF. CDR3 in DNA: TGCAATGCCGAGGCAGTCAGCAATCAGCCCCAGCATTTT.